This TCR beta chain was recovered during a study of neurological immune-mediated disorders. V lost 1 base to trimming and J lost 2 bases, with 9 bases between them. CDR1 is DFQATT, CDR2 SNEGSKA, per germline (reference sequence). CDR3 size: 13 residues. TCRdb reprocessed the 5' RACE reads via MiXCR and lists one record per CDR3 protein. The table shows roughly 48,000 distinct CDR3 sequences, with roughly a quarter occurring only once. The sequence derives from a woman aged 70 to 79 in good health. Sequencing was done on a sample of PBMCs. This chain uses TRBV20-1 with TRBJ2-7; D ambiguous. In DNA, the CDR3 is TGCAGTGCTAGAGCGGCTGTAACCTACGAGCAGTACTTC. This gives the protein CSARAAVTYEQYF.